Included here is one T cell receptor beta chain sequence, with context. V was clipped by 6 bases and J by 2 bases; unmatched bases: 14. Germline CDR1 and CDR2: DFQATT and SNEGSKA (reference sequence). The CDR3 length is 16 residues. This specimen comes from a study of vaccination and CD4 T cells after COVID-19. The wider study: There were six male and four female convalescents, and two of them were Hispanic. Post-COVID specimens were obtained a median 101 days after diagnosis (range 35 to 161).

TCRdb independently ran MiXCR on the PCR reads; one entry per CDR3 protein. Of fewer than 30,000 distinct CDR3 sequences in the sample, approximately 51% were seen once. The specimen was CD4+ T cells from blood, collected before SARS-CoV-2 vaccination. The genes are TRBV20-1 and TRBJ2-3; 7 positions agree with TRBD2. This sequence was found in a human donor who had recovered from COVID-19. This CDR3 is CSAQRATGTNTDTQYF. The DNA of the CDR3 is TGCAGTGCCCAAAGGGCCACCGGGACTAACACAGATACGCAGTATTTT.